The 20 T cell receptor beta chains below all came from one sample that was sequenced in a study of PD-1 blockade in classical Hodgkin lymphoma. Libraries were prepared by immunoSEQ multiplex PCR; TCRdb keeps only in-frame clonotypes and omits some of them. The sample includes around 65,000 clones, 88% seen only once; the top ten take about an eighth. Every patient was affected by relapse after autologous stem cell transplantation, while exposure to brentuximab vedotin was not uniform. The sequencing here drew on peripheral blood mononuclear cells (PBMCs), taken at baseline. The receptors come from a human donor with classical Hodgkin lymphoma.

This chain uses TRBV6-6 with TRBJ1-5, with a tentative D call TRBD1 (6 bases). The germline V and J ends were trimmed by 7 bases and 5 bases, with 9 bases remaining between them. The germline gives CDR1 MNHNY, CDR2 SVGAGI (reference sequence). CDR3 length: 12 amino acids. This CDR3 is CASNRDDQPQHF. CDR3 sequence (DNA): TGTGCCAGCAACAGGGATGATCAGCCCCAGCATTTT.

Here the CDR3 DNA reads TGTGCCAGCAGCTCCAGGGACAGGGGGTCGGACAATGAGCAGTTCTTC. The encoded protein is CASSSRDRGSDNEQFF. The V call is TRBV13, the J call TRBJ2-1; 11 bases are a match to TRBD1. The germline V gene encodes CDR1 PRHDT and CDR2 FYEKMQ (reference sequence). The trim removed 4 bases at V and 5 bases at J, leaving 7 bases unmatched. The CDR3 runs 16 residues.

The chain uses TRBV6-5 and TRBJ2-7, with 9 bases matching TRBD1. Per germline, CDR1 MNHEY and CDR2 SVGAGI. The ends lost 2 bases at V and 7 bases at J; junction bases unmatched: 9. The CDR3 sequence is 15 residues long. In DNA form, the CDR3 reads TGTGCCAGCAGTTACCCTGGACAGGGGACTCGGGAGCAGTACTTC. The encoded protein is CASSYPGQGTREQYF.

The chain is built from TRBV11-3 and TRBJ2-3; the D is unclear. The germline gives CDR1 SGHNT, CDR2 YENEEA. V was cut by 1 base and J by 0 bases, with 5 bases left in between. This CDR3 contains 14 residues. The CDR3 loop is CASSLAASTDTQYF. CDR3 in DNA: TGTGCCAGCAGCTTAGCGGCCAGCACAGATACGCAGTATTTT.

The chain has TRBV30 and TRBJ1-2, with 9 bases aligning to TRBD1. The CDR3 contains 14 residues. V lost 5 bases and J lost 8; bases outside the gene matches: 12. Germline CDR1 is GTSNPN and CDR2 is SVGIG (reference sequence). CDR3 loop: CAWPNGQGFGGYTF. CDR3 DNA sequence: TGTGCCTGGCCTAATGGACAGGGGTTCGGCGGCTACACCTTC.

The CDR3 protein is CASSLGSVSYEQYF. The CDR3 region has the DNA TGTGCCAGCAGCTTGGGGTCTGTGTCATACGAGCAGTACTTC. This chain joins TRBV5-8 and TRBJ2-7, with unresolved D. V was cut by 0 bases and J by 4 bases, with 11 bases left in between. This CDR3 comprises 14 residues. The germline V gene has CDR1 SGHTS and CDR2 YDEGEE.

The gene calls are TRBV2 and TRBJ2-7; D unresolved. V lost 4 bases and J lost 6, with 19 bases in between. Germline V gene lookup returns CDR1 SNHLY and CDR2 FYNNEI. The length of the CDR3 is 15 residues. The CDR3 loop reads CASSVLRPAWGEQYF. In DNA, the CDR3 is TGTGCCAGCAGTGTGTTGAGACCAGCTTGGGGCGAGCAGTACTTC.

The genes are TRBV10-2 and TRBJ2-7; no firm D call. The V gene's germline CDR1 is WSHSY and CDR2 SAAADI. CDR3 length: 14 amino acids. Trimming took 5 bases from V and 1 from J, leaving 12 bases between them. In DNA form, the CDR3 reads TGCGCCAGCAGTTTTCTAGTAAGGTCCTACGAGCAGTACTTC. It translates to CASSFLVRSYEQYF.

This clone appeared once. V usage is TRBV19 and J usage is TRBJ2-1; TRBD1 or TRBD2 may be the D gene (6 bases each). The CDR3 consists of 15 residues. The V gene lost 3 bases and the J gene lost 8 bases, with 17 bases spanning the gap. Germline CDR1 reads LNHDA; CDR2 reads SQIVND (reference sequence). CDR3 sequence: CASSMGRGRGDEQFF. CDR3 bases: TGTGCCAGTAGTATGGGCAGGGGAAGGGGGGATGAGCAGTTCTTC.

CDR3 sequence: CASSLGTSVTDTQYF. The CDR3, as DNA: TGTGCCAGCAGCTTAGGGACTAGCGTCACAGATACGCAGTATTTT. This rearrangement joins TRBV7-8 to TRBJ2-3; 9 bases agree with TRBD2. This CDR3 is 15 amino acids long. Germline CDR1 is SGHVS and CDR2 is FQNEAQ. V shed 1 base and J 2 bases; nucleotides not matched to a gene: 1.

V usage is TRBV4-2 and J usage is TRBJ2-2; 9 bases line up with TRBD2. In germline, CDR1 is LGHNA, CDR2 YNFKEQ. The CDR3 has 16 residues. Trimming at V came to 3 bases and at J to 4 bases, leaving 6 bases not matched to a gene. The CDR3 nucleotides are TGTGCCAGCAGCCAGGCGGGGGGGCCCCGCACCGGGGAGCTGTTTTTT. Amino acids: CASSQAGGPRTGELFF.

This chain joins TRBV10-2 and TRBJ2-7; D is unresolved. V dropped 4 bases and J dropped 3 bases, with 10 bases sitting between them. Germline V gene data show CDR1 as WSHSY and CDR2 as SAAADI. This CDR3 is built from 13 residues. In DNA form, the CDR3 reads TGCGCCAGCAGTGCTGGCTCCTTCTACGAGCAGTACTTC. Translation: CASSAGSFYEQYF.

This rearrangement joins TRBV25-1 to TRBJ2-5, with D unclear. The germline V and J ends were trimmed by 7 bases and 5 bases, with 5 bases remaining between them. CDR1 is MGHDK and CDR2 is SYGVNS in the germline V gene. The CDR3 contains 10 residues. As DNA, the CDR3 is TGTGCCAGCAATGGTGAGACCCAGTACTTC. Translated: CASNGETQYF.

V usage is TRBV7-9 and J usage is TRBJ2-5; D may correspond to TRBD1 or TRBD2 (5 bases each). Between the trimmed V and J ends, which lost 5 bases and 5 bases, there was a span of 15 bases. Germline V gene sequence: CDR1 SEHNR, CDR2 FQNEAQ (reference sequence). The CDR3 totals 14 residues. The chain's CDR3 is CASSTSTGTETQYF. The CDR3 DNA is TGTGCCAGCAGCACTTCCACGGGGACGGAGACCCAGTACTTC.

The rearrangement uses TRBV9 and TRBJ1-5, with a tentative D call TRBD1 (5 bases). V lost 0 bases and J 4 bases, leaving 11 bases between the germline ends. CDR1 and CDR2 from the germline V gene are SGDLS and YYNGEE. The CDR3 loop spans 15 amino acids. In DNA, the CDR3 is TGTGCCAGCAGCGTAGGGCAGGGTCGAAATCAGCCCCAGCATTTT. It translates to CASSVGQGRNQPQHF.

The chain uses TRBV7-9 and TRBJ1-1; D is possibly TRBD1 (5 bases). CDR3 size: 14 residues. CDR1 and CDR2 from the germline V gene are SEHNR and FQNEAQ (reference sequence). V was trimmed by 0 bases and J by 0 bases, leaving 5 bases between them. The CDR3 loop is CASSLATVNTEAFF. CDR3 DNA sequence: TGTGCCAGCAGCTTAGCGACAGTGAACACTGAAGCTTTCTTT.

The V gene is TRBV7-3, the J gene TRBJ2-7; D not certain. Germline CDR1 SGHTA, CDR2 FQGTGA. The CDR3 has 12 residues. With 2 bases removed from V and 5 bases from J, the gap between germline ends came to 7 bases. The CDR3 nucleotides read TGTGCCAGCAGCTTAGGCTTGCACGAGCAGTACTTC. The encoded protein is CASSLGLHEQYF.

The gene calls are TRBV7-9 and TRBJ2-7; possible D gene TRBD1, 6 bases. There are 13 residues in the CDR3. Looked up from germline, CDR1 is SEHNR and CDR2 is FQNEAQ (reference sequence). V dropped 3 bases and J dropped 5 bases, with 11 bases sitting between them. In nucleotides, the CDR3 is TGTGCCAGCAGCTTTAACAGGGTGGACGAGCAGTACTTC. Translated, it gives CASSFNRVDEQYF. The full variable domain, in which reference TRBV7-9 and TRBJ2-7 provide the parts outside the CDR3, is DTGVSQNPRHKITKRGQNVTFRCDPISEHNRLYWYRQTLGQGPEFLTYFQNEAQLEKSRLLSDRFSAERPKGSFSTLEIQRTEQGDSAMYLCASSFNRVDEQYFGPGTRLTVT.

The chain joins TRBV6-5 to TRBJ2-4; D might be TRBD1 (6 bases). The CDR3 covers 13 residues. Germline CDR1 and CDR2: MNHEY and SVGAGI. The V end lost 10 bases, the J end lost 5 bases, and 15 bases lay between the germline ends. CDR3 region: CATRLGHQNIQYF. CDR3 nucleotide sequence: TGTGCCACCCGGTTGGGACACCAAAACATTCAGTACTTC.

The chain links TRBV5-1 to TRBJ2-1, with TRBD2 identical over 11 bases. Per germline, CDR1 SGHRS and CDR2 YFSETQ. J gave up 3 bases and V 2 bases, and 16 bases lay outside the gene matches. This CDR3 region has 20 residues. Here the CDR3 DNA reads TGCGCCAGCAGCTTTCTGTCCATGACTAGCGGGGACGTCTACTACAATGAGCAGTTCTTC. It specifies CASSFLSMTSGDVYYNEQFF.